Each of the 26 T cell receptor beta chains below was sequenced from the same sample in a study of PD-1 blockade in classical Hodgkin lymphoma. The assay was immunoSEQ multiplex PCR, and TCRdb's table has in-frame clones only and misses some. The table has around 36,000 clones, more than 75% seen once. Every patient had relapsed following autologous stem cell transplantation, and cohorts differed in brentuximab vedotin exposure. The source material was peripheral blood mononuclear cells (PBMCs), sampled at baseline. These receptor sequences come from a human donor with classical Hodgkin lymphoma.

This clone appeared once. The J gene is TRBJ2-1, the V gene TRBV28; no clear D gene. This CDR3 comprises 13 residues. Germline CDR1 is MDHEN and CDR2 is SYDVKM. V was shortened by 2 bases and J by 6 bases, with 8 bases between the two germline ends. The chain's CDR3 is CASSLDASNEQFF. The CDR3, as DNA: TGTGCCAGCAGTTTAGACGCGTCCAATGAGCAGTTCTTC.

This clone occurred once. The genes are TRBV5-5 and TRBJ2-7; 7 bases fit TRBD1. This CDR3 has 15 residues. Germline V gene lookup returns CDR1 SGHKS and CDR2 YYEKEE (reference sequence). After removal of 9 bases from V and 2 bases from J, the junction contained 14 bases not matched to a gene. CDR3: CATLDPTGEAYEQYF. CDR3 DNA sequence: TGTGCCACGCTTGACCCAACAGGGGAAGCCTACGAGCAGTACTTC.

The chain carries TRBV6-5 and TRBJ1-4, with D hard to call. CDR1 and CDR2 (germline): MNHEY, SVGAGI. Deletions cut 6 bases from V and 5 bases from J, with 10 bases between. CDR3 length: 13 amino acids. The CDR3 protein is CASSPFQNEKLFF. The DNA for the CDR3 is TGTGCCAGCAGCCCCTTCCAGAATGAAAAACTGTTTTTT.

The chain combines TRBV28 with TRBJ2-1, with 7 bases identical to TRBD1. The CDR3 is 15 amino acids. Germline values: CDR1 MDHEN, CDR2 SYDVKM. V gave up 3 bases and J gave up 2 bases; unmatched junction bases: 4. In nucleotides, the CDR3 is TGTGCCAGCAGTTTCTCCGACAGGGCCTACAATGAGCAGTTCTTC. Encoded protein: CASSFSDRAYNEQFF.

The chain combines TRBV6-1 with TRBJ2-7; 8 bases align to TRBD1. This CDR3 has 15 amino acids. Germline CDR1 and CDR2: MNHNS and SASEGT. The V and J ends lost 3 bases and 3 bases, in that order; junction bases with no gene match: 7. The CDR3: CASSERQGASYEQYF. In nucleotides, the CDR3 is TGTGCCAGCAGTGAGAGGCAGGGGGCTAGCTACGAGCAGTACTTC.

The chain uses TRBV27 and TRBJ2-3; tentatively, D is TRBD2 (5 bases). The CDR3 consists of 16 residues. The ends were cut back, 6 bases at V and 1 base at J, with 17 bases in the middle. From germline, CDR1 is MNHEY and CDR2 SMNVEV (reference sequence). For the CDR3, the DNA is TGTGCCAGCAGCCCTTATCCTCGGGGTGGCACAGATACGCAGTATTTT. It is translated as CASSPYPRGGTDTQYF.

In its sample, this clone was seen a few times. V is TRBV7-3 and J is TRBJ2-7; D assignment may be TRBD1 or TRBD2 (5 bases each). The CDR3 consists of 14 residues. Trimming stripped 3 bases from V and 3 bases from J, with 12 bases between. Germline-derived CDR1 and CDR2 are SGHTA and FQGTGA. CDR3 protein: CASSLVGRHYEQYF. The CDR3 region has the DNA TGTGCCAGCAGCTTGGTGGGACGGCACTACGAGCAGTACTTC.

The gene calls are TRBV5-1 and TRBJ2-5; 9 bases agree with TRBD1. This CDR3 comprises 13 residues. Germline lookup yields CDR1 SGHRS and CDR2 YFSETQ. Trimming took 2 bases from V and 5 from J; bases not matched to a gene: 1. In DNA form, the CDR3 reads TGCGCCAGCAGCTTCGACAGGGGGGAGACCCAGTACTTC. Residues: CASSFDRGETQYF.

On this clone itself: The same CDR3 can be traced to other DNA sequences in this sample. The V and J genes are TRBV18 and TRBJ1-1; D is ambiguous. Trimming removed 2 bases at V and 1 base at J, with 8 bases between. Germline lookup yields CDR1 KGHSH and CDR2 LQKENI. The CDR3 length is 14 residues. Here the CDR3 reads CASSPRQANTEAFF. The DNA of the CDR3 is TGTGCCAGCTCACCAAGACAAGCGAACACTGAAGCTTTCTTT.

V usage is TRBV10-3 and J usage is TRBJ1-2; 7 bases agree with TRBD1. Germline V gene sequence: CDR1 ENHRY, CDR2 SYGVKD. Losses at the gene ends were 7 bases for V and 6 bases for J; bases not matched to a gene: 11. CDR3 length equals 14 residues. The CDR3 DNA follows: TGTGCCATCACCCCCCTAGACAGGGCGGATGGCTACACCTTC. Translation: CAITPLDRADGYTF.

The V call is TRBV2, the J call TRBJ1-2; D gene ambiguous. V lost 7 bases and J lost 2, with 14 bases in between. Germline CDR1 reads SNHLY; CDR2 reads FYNNEI. The CDR3 spans 14 residues. The DNA for the CDR3 is TGTGCCAGCAACACGGACGGCCCCAACTATGGCTACACCTTC. Encoded protein: CASNTDGPNYGYTF.

This rearrangement joins TRBV28 to TRBJ2-5; D gene ambiguous. Germline V gene sequence: CDR1 MDHEN, CDR2 SYDVKM. The CDR3 is 11 amino acids. V was cut by 7 bases and J by 9 bases, with 12 bases left in between. CDR3 region: CASTSQFAQYF. Here the CDR3 DNA reads TGTGCCAGCACCTCCCAGTTCGCCCAGTACTTC. Full variable domain (outside the CDR3, taken from reference TRBV28 and TRBJ2-5): DVKVTQSSRYLVKRTGEKVFLECVQDMDHENMFWYRQDPGLGLRLIYFSYDVKMKEKGDIPEGYSVSREKKERFSLILESASTNQTSMYLCASTSQFAQYFGPGTRLLVL.

CDR3 DNA: TGTGCCAGCAACCCCCAGGGGGCTGGGACTGAAGCTTTCTTT. Residues: CASNPQGAGTEAFF. The chain employs TRBV7-9 and TRBJ1-1, with 8 bases aligning to TRBD1. Germline assignment: CDR1 SEHNR and CDR2 FQNEAQ (reference sequence). With V trimmed by 7 bases and J by 5 bases, 9 bases remained unmatched. The CDR3 has 14 amino acids.

The chain employs TRBV6-6 and TRBJ1-1; D call uncertain. V was cut by 0 bases and J by 0 bases, with 8 bases left in between. Germline CDR1 reads MNHNY; CDR2 reads SVGAGI (reference sequence). The CDR3 spans 15 residues. The CDR3 region is CASSYSWQLNTEAFF. The CDR3 bases are TGTGCCAGCAGTTACTCGTGGCAGTTGAACACTGAAGCTTTCTTT.

The chain uses TRBV4-1 and TRBJ2-7; TRBD1 matches 8 bases. The V segment lost 4 bases and the J segment 0 bases; nucleotides outside the gene matches: 5. Per the germline V gene, CDR1 is MGHRA and CDR2 is YSYEKL. The CDR3 runs to 15 residues. The CDR3 sequence: CASSRNGQGSYEQYF. The DNA for the CDR3 is TGCGCCAGCAGCCGCAACGGACAGGGCTCCTACGAGCAGTACTTC.

The V call is TRBV10-3, the J call TRBJ1-4, with D uncertain. The V end lost 2 bases, the J end lost 1 base, and 14 bases lay between the germline ends. The CDR3 has 17 residues. Per germline, CDR1 ENHRY and CDR2 SYGVKD. In nucleotides, the CDR3 is TGTGCCATCAGTGAGGTCCCGGGTTCCCAAACTAATGAAAAACTGTTTTTT. Protein sequence: CAISEVPGSQTNEKLFF.

The V call is TRBV9, the J call TRBJ2-1; 9 bases agree with TRBD2. Germline V gene data show CDR1 as SGDLS and CDR2 as YYNGEE. J lost 3 bases, V lost 0 bases, and 1 base had no gene match. The CDR3 length is 15 residues. The CDR3 loop reads CASSVGTSVYNEQFF. In DNA, the CDR3 is TGTGCCAGCAGCGTAGGGACTAGCGTCTACAATGAGCAGTTCTTC.

The V and J genes are TRBV14 and TRBJ2-6; D gene ambiguous. The V gene lost 4 bases and the J gene lost 2 bases, with 12 bases spanning the gap. The germline V gene encodes CDR1 SGHDN and CDR2 FVKESK. The CDR3 is made up of 16 amino acids. CDR3 in amino acids: CASSPPERAGANVLTF. CDR3 nucleotides: TGTGCCAGCAGCCCGCCTGAAAGGGCTGGGGCCAACGTCCTGACTTTC.

The chain is built from TRBV19 and TRBJ1-2; tentative D call: TRBD1 (6 bases). The CDR3 runs 14 residues. V was pared by 6 bases and J by 3 bases, with 14 bases between. CDR1 and CDR2 (germline): LNHDA, SQIVND (reference sequence). The CDR3 nucleotides read TGTGCCAGTAGAAATTGGACAGACTACTATGGCTACACCTTC. It codes for CASRNWTDYYGYTF.

The rearrangement joins TRBV6-5 to TRBJ1-5; no clear D gene. Between the trimmed V and J ends, which lost 0 bases and 5 bases, there was a span of 8 bases. CDR1 is MNHEY and CDR2 is SVGAGI in the germline V gene. The CDR3 is made up of 14 amino acids. The CDR3 region has the DNA TGTGCCAGCAGTTACTCGAACGGGTATCAGCCCCAGCATTTT. Amino acid sequence: CASSYSNGYQPQHF.

The chain couples TRBV7-2 to TRBJ2-4, with D tentatively TRBD1 (5 bases). This CDR3 region has 14 residues. Germline V gene sequence: CDR1 SGHTA, CDR2 FQGNSA. V lost 1 base and J lost 7, with 11 bases in between. The CDR3 DNA reads TGTGCCAGCAGCTTAGGGCCAGGGCGGAACATTCAGTACTTC. Translating gives CASSLGPGRNIQYF.

The chain has TRBV5-6 and TRBJ1-3; the D is unclear. The V end lost 4 bases, the J end lost 2 bases, and 13 bases lay between the germline ends. This CDR3 contains 15 residues. Germline V lookup: CDR1 SGHDT, CDR2 YYEEEE. CDR3 residues: CASSEMQRAGNTIYF. Here the CDR3 DNA reads TGTGCCAGCAGCGAAATGCAGCGGGCTGGAAACACCATATATTTT.

V and J are TRBV11-2 and TRBJ2-3; D may be TRBD2 (6 bases). The CDR3 loop spans 17 amino acids. Germline loops: CDR1 SGHAT, CDR2 FQNNGV. V gave up 0 bases and J gave up 3 bases, with 16 bases separating them. CDR3: CASSLDQTGVLTDTQYF. The CDR3 bases are TGTGCCAGCAGCTTAGATCAGACGGGAGTTTTGACAGATACGCAGTATTTT.

This clone was counted a single time. This sequence joins TRBV28 and TRBJ2-7; TRBD1 is a possible D gene (6 bases). Germline V lookup: CDR1 MDHEN, CDR2 SYDVKM. V was pared by 7 bases and J by 5 bases, with 18 bases between. The CDR3 is 14 residues long. CDR3 protein: CASTPRQVYHEQYF. The DNA for the CDR3 is TGTGCCAGCACCCCCAGACAGGTTTATCACGAGCAGTACTTC.

The chain has TRBV2 and TRBJ2-2; 8 nucleotides line up with TRBD1. This CDR3 comprises 16 residues. V trimming: 6 bases; J trimming: 1 base; junction bases outside the gene matches: 7. Germline V lookup: CDR1 SNHLY, CDR2 FYNNEI. CDR3 amino acids: CASSGQGGWNTGELFF. DNA for the CDR3: TGTGCCAGCAGCGGACAGGGTGGCTGGAACACCGGGGAGCTGTTTTTT.

This clone was counted only a few times. The V gene is TRBV5-1, the J gene TRBJ2-1; a weak D match, TRBD2 (7 bases). Germline CDR1 is SGHRS and CDR2 is YFSETQ. This CDR3 is 16 amino acids long. The V and J ends lost 0 bases and 5 bases respectively, with 15 bases between them. The CDR3 DNA is TGCGCCAGCAGCTTGGGCCCAGGGGACTACCACAATGAGCAGTTCTTC. Translated: CASSLGPGDYHNEQFF.